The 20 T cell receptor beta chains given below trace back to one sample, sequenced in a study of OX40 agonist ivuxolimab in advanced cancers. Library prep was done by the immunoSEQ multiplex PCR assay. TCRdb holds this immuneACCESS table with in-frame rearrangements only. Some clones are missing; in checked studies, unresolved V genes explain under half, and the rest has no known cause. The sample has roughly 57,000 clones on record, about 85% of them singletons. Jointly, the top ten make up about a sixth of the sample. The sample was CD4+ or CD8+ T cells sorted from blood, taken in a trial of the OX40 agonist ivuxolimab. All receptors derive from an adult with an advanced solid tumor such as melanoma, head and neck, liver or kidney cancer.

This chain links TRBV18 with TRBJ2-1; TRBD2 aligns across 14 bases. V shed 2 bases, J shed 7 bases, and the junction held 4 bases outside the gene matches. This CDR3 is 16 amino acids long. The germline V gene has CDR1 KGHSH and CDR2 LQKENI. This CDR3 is CASSPGGTSGSNEQFF. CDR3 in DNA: TGTGCCAGCTCACCAGGCGGGACTAGCGGGAGTAATGAGCAGTTCTTC.

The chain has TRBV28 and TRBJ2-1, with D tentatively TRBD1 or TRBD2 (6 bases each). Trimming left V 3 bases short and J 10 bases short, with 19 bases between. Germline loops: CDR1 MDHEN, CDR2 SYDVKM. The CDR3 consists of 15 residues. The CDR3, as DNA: TGTGCCAGCAGTTTGGTGACGGGGGCGGCGGAGGAGCAGTTCTTC. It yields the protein CASSLVTGAAEEQFF.

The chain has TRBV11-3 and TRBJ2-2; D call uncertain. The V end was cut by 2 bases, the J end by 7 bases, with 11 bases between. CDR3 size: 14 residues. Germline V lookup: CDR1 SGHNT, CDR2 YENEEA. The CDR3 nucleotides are TGTGCCAGCAGCTTACGGTTGGGCAACGGGGAGCTGTTTTTT. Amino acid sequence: CASSLRLGNGELFF.

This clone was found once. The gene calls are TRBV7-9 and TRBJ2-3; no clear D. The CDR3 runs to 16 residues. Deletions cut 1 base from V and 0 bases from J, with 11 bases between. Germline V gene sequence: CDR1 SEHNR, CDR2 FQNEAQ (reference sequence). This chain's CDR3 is CASSLGAQASTDTQYF. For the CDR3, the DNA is TGTGCCAGCAGCTTAGGAGCGCAAGCTAGCACAGATACGCAGTATTTT.

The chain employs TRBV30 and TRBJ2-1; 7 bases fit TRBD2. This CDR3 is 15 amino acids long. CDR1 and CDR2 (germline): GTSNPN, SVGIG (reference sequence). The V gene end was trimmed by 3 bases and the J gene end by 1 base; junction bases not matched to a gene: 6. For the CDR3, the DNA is TGTGCCTGGAGACCCCTAGCGGATTCCTACAATGAGCAGTTCTTC. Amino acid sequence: CAWRPLADSYNEQFF.

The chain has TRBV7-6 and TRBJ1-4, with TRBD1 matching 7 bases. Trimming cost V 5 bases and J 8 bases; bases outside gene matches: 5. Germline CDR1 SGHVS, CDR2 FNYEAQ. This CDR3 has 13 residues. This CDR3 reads CASSPQGGEKLFF. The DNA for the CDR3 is TGTGCCAGCAGCCCACAAGGGGGCGAAAAACTGTTTTTT.

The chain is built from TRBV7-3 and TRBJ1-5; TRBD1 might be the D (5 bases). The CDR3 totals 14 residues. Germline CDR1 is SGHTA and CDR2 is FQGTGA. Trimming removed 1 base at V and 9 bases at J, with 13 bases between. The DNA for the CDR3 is TGTGCCAGCAGCTTAATCGAGGGGTCGGGGCCCCAGCATTTT. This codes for CASSLIEGSGPQHF.

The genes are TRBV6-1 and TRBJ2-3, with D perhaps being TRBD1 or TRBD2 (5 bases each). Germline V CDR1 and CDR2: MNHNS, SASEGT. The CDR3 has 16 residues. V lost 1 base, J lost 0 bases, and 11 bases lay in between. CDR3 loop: CASSEVGGSSTDTQYF. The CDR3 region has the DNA TGTGCCAGCAGTGAAGTTGGGGGTTCTAGCACAGATACGCAGTATTTT.

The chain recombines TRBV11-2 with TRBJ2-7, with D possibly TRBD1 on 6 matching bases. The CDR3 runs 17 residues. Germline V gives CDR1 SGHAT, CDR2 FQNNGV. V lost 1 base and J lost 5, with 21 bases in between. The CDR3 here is CASSLVPGATIKDEQYF. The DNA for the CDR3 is TGTGCCAGCAGCTTAGTGCCAGGGGCGACTATAAAGGACGAGCAGTACTTC. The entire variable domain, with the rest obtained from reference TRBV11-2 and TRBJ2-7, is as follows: EAGVAQSPRYKIIEKRQSVAFWCNPISGHATLYWYQQILGQGPKLLIQFQNNGVVDDSQLPKDRFSAERLKGVDSTLKIQPAKLEDSAVYLCASSLVPGATIKDEQYFGPGTRLTVT.

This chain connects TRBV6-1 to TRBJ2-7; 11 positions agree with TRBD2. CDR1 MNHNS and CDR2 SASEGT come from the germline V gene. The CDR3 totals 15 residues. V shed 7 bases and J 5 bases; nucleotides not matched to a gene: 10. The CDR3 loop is CASTKLTSGSNEQYF. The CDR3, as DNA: TGTGCCAGCACCAAGTTAACTAGCGGGAGTAACGAGCAGTACTTC.

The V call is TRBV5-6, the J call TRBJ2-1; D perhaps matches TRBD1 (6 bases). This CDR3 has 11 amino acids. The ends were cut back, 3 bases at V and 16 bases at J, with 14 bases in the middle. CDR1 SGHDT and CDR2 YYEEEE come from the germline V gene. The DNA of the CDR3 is TGTGCCAGCAGCTATTCAAGGACAGCCTTCTTC. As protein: CASSYSRTAFF.

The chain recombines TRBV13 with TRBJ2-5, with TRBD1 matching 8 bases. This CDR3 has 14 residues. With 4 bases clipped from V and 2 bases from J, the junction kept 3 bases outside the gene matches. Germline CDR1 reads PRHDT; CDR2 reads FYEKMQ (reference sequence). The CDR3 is CASSSGTGQETQYF. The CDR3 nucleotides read TGTGCCAGCAGCTCCGGGACAGGACAAGAGACCCAGTACTTC.

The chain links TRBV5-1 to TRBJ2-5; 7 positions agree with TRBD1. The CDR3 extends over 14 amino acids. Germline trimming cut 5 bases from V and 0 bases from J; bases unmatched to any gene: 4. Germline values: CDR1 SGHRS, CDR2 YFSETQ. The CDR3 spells CASRRDSDQETQYF. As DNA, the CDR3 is TGCGCCAGCAGGAGGGACAGCGACCAAGAGACCCAGTACTTC.

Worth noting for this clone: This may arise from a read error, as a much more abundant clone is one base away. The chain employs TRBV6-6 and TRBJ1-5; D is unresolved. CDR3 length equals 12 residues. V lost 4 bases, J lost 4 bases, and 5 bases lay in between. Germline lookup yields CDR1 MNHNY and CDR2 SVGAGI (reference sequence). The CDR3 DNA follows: TGTGCCAGCAGTTCCGGGAATCAGCCCCAGCATTTT. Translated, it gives CASSSGNQPQHF.

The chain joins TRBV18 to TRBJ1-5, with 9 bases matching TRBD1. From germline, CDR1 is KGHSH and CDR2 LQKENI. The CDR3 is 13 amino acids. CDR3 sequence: CAAHQTGGQPQHF. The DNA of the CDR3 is TGTGCAGCTCACCAGACAGGGGGTCAGCCCCAGCATTTT.

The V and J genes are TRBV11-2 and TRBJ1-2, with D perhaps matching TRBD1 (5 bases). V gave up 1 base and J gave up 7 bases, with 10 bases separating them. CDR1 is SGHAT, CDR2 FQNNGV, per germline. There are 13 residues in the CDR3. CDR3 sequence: CASSLGQGGGYTF. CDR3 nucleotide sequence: TGTGCCAGCAGCTTAGGGCAGGGCGGTGGCTACACCTTC.

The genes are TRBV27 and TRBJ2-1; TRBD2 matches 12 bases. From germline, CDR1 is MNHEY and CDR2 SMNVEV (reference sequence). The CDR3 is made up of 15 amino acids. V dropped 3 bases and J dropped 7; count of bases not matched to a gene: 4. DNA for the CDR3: TGTGCCAGCAGTTTTCTGACTAGCGGGGGTAATGAGCAGTTCTTC. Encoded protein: CASSFLTSGGNEQFF.

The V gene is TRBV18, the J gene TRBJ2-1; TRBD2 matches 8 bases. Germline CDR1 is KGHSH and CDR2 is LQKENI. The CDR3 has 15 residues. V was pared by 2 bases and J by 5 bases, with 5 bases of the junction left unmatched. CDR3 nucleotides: TGTGCCAGCTCACCAGTGACTAGCGTGAACAATGAGCAGTTCTTC. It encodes CASSPVTSVNNEQFF. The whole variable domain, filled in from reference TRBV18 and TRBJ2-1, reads NAGVMQNPRHLVRRRGQEARLRCSPMKGHSHVYWYRQLPEEGLKFMVYLQKENIIDESGMPKERFSAEFPKEGPSILRIQQVVRGDSAAYFCASSPVTSVNNEQFFGPGTRLTVL.

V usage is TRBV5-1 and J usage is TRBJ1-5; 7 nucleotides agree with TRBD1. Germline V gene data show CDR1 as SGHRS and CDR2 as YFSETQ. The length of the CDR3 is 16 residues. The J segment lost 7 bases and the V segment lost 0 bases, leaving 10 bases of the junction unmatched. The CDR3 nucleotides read TGCGCCAGCAGCTTGGGCGGGACAGACCACCGACAGCCCCAGCATTTT. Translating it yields CASSLGGTDHRQPQHF. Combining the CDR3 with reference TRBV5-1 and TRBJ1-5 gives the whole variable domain KAGVTQTPRYLIKTRGQQVTLSCSPISGHRSVSWYQQTPGQGLQFLFEYFSETQRNKGNFPGRFSGRQFSNSRSEMNVSTLELGDSALYLCASSLGGTDHRQPQHFGDGTRLSIL.

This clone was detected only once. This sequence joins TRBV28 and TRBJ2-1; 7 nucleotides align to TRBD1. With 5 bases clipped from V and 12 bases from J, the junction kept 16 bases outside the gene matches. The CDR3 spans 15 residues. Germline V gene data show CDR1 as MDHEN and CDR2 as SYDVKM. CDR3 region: CASSGQARSPSGQFF. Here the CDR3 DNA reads TGTGCCAGCAGTGGACAGGCCCGATCCCCATCCGGGCAGTTCTTC.